This TCR beta chain was sequenced during a study of blood T cell repertoires in COVID-19. At the level of the study: PBMCs, B-cell-depleted T cells, or T cells provided the cDNA or gDNA that made up the material.

Seattle's enrolled individuals joined amid active infection and were then monitored longitudinally. Sequenced by immunoSEQ multiplex PCR; TCRdb stores in-frame clones only, minus some. The table records more than 150,000 clones, 81% of them present only once. The CDR3 contains 18 residues. The trim removed 5 bases at V and 6 bases at J, leaving 10 bases unmatched. Germline V gene sequence: CDR1 LNHDA, CDR2 SQIVND (reference sequence). What was sequenced was peripheral blood. The origin of this receptor is a woman older than 75 with COVID-19, enrolled during active disease. The chain carries TRBV19 and TRBJ2-1, with 16 bases identical to TRBD2. This chain's CDR3 is CASSVRTGTSGRANEQFF. The DNA of the CDR3 is TGTGCCAGTAGTGTCCGAACCGGGACTAGCGGGAGGGCCAATGAGCAGTTCTTC. The complete variable domain, with remaining parts taken from reference TRBV19 and TRBJ2-1, reads DGGITQSPKYLFRKEGQNVTLSCEQNLNHDAMYWYRQDPGQGLRLIYYSQIVNDFQKGDIAEGYSVSREKKESFPLTVTSAQKNPTAFYLCASSVRTGTSGRANEQFFGPGTRLTVL.